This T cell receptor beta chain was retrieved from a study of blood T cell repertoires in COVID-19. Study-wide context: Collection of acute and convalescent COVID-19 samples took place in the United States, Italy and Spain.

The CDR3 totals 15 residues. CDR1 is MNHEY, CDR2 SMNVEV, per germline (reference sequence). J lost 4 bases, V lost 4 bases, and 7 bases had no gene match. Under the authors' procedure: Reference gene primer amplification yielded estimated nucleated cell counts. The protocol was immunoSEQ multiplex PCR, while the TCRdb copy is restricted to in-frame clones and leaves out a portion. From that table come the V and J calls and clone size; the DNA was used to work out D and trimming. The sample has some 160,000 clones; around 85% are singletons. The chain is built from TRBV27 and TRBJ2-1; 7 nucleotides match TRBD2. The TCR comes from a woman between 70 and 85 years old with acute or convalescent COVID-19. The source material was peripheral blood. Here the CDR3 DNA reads TGTGCCAGCAGTTCGACGGCTAGCGGTTACAATGAGCAGTTCTTC. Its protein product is CASSSTASGYNEQFF.